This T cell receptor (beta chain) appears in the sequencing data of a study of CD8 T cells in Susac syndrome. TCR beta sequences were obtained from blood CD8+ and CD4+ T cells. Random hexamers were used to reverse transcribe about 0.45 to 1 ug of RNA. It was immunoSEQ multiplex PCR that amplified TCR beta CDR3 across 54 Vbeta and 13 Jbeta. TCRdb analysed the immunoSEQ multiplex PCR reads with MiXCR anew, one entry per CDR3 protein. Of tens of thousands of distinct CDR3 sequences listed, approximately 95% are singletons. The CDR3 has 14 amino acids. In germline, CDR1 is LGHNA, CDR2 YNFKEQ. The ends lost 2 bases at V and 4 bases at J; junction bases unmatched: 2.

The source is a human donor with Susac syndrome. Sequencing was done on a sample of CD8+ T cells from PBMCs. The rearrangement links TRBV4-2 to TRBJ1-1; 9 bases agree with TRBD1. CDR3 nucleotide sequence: TGTGCCAGCAGCCAAACAGGGGGCCTCACTGAAGCTTTCTTT. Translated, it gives CASSQTGGLTEAFF.